The 28 T cell receptor beta chains in this list originate from one sample, sequenced in a study of CD8+ T cells in alopecia areata. RNA extraction and reverse transcription yielded cDNA as sequencing template. The table came from immunoSEQ multiplex PCR; TCRdb's copy has only in-frame clones and leaves some out. The data show about 150,000 clones, with about nine tenths seen just once and around 16% held by the top ten. The sequencing used CD8+ T cells sorted from blood, collected at week 0. The source of these receptors is a human donor with alopecia areata.

The V gene is TRBV5-1, the J gene TRBJ2-1, with 9 bases lining up with TRBD2. CDR1 and CDR2 (germline): SGHRS, YFSETQ. The CDR3 loop spans 16 amino acids. V lost 4 bases, J lost 9 bases, and 14 bases stayed unmatched. The CDR3 sequence: CASSRGLAKTRSEQFF. The CDR3 DNA is TGCGCCAGCAGCAGGGGACTAGCCAAGACCCGTAGTGAGCAGTTCTTC. Full variable domain (outside the CDR3, taken from reference TRBV5-1 and TRBJ2-1): KAGVTQTPRYLIKTRGQQVTLSCSPISGHRSVSWYQQTPGQGLQFLFEYFSETQRNKGNFPGRFSGRQFSNSRSEMNVSTLELGDSALYLCASSRGLAKTRSEQFFGPGTRLTVL.

This clone appeared a few times. This sequence joins TRBV7-6 and TRBJ2-3; D perhaps matches TRBD2 (5 bases). CDR3 length: 12 residues. Germline values: CDR1 SGHVS, CDR2 FNYEAQ. V was shortened by 4 bases and J by 11 bases, with 13 bases between the two germline ends. CDR3 region: CASSSTGVEQYF. The CDR3 bases are TGTGCCAGCAGCTCCACCGGGGTAGAGCAGTATTTT.

This clone showed up just a few times. The chain combines TRBV29-1 with TRBJ1-2, with TRBD1 identical over 9 bases. The CDR3 is 15 amino acids. Per the germline V gene, CDR1 is SQVTM and CDR2 is ANQGSEA. J lost 8 bases, V lost 7 bases, and 17 bases had no gene match. Here the CDR3 reads CSGETAPGQGQGYTF. The CDR3 nucleotides read TGCAGCGGAGAAACCGCTCCGGGACAGGGACAGGGCTACACCTTC.

V gene TRBV5-4 combines with J gene TRBJ1-1; D remains unclear. The CDR3 has 14 residues. Between the trimmed V and J ends, which lost 0 bases and 1 base, there was a span of 7 bases. CDR1 is SGHNT, CDR2 YYREEE, per germline (reference sequence). CDR3 amino acids: CASSLGPQNTEAFF. In nucleotides, the CDR3 is TGTGCCAGCAGCTTGGGACCGCAGAACACTGAAGCTTTCTTT.

The rearrangement joins TRBV7-3 to TRBJ2-3, with 8 bases fitting TRBD2. This CDR3 is 13 amino acids long. Germline assignment: CDR1 SGHTA and CDR2 FQGTGA. V gave up 3 bases and J gave up 4 bases; unmatched junction bases: 0. CDR3 nucleotide sequence: TGTGCCAGCAGCTTCGGGGGGGCAGATACGCAGTATTTT. Residues: CASSFGGADTQYF.

This sequence joins TRBV6-6 and TRBJ1-5; TRBD1 aligns across 9 bases. CDR1 and CDR2 from the germline V gene are MNHNY and SVGAGI (reference sequence). The V segment lost 6 bases and the J segment 6 bases; nucleotides outside the gene matches: 9. This CDR3 region has 15 residues. CDR3 nucleotides: TGTGCCAGCAGAAGGGACAGGGAACGGGGTCAGCCCCAGCATTTT. It translates to CASRRDRERGQPQHF.

DNA for the CDR3: TGTGCCAGCAGTTACTCGAGTCAGGGGGGCGCAGATACGCAGTATTTT. Translation: CASSYSSQGGADTQYF. This chain uses TRBV6-5 with TRBJ2-3; D perhaps matches TRBD1 (7 bases). CDR1 and CDR2 from the germline V gene are MNHEY and SVGAGI. This CDR3 has 16 amino acids. V lost 0 bases, J lost 4 bases, and 14 bases lay in between.

J is TRBJ2-4 and V is TRBV27, with D unresolved. V dropped 5 bases and J dropped 3 bases, with 2 bases sitting between them. CDR1 is MNHEY and CDR2 is SMNVEV in the germline V gene (reference sequence). The CDR3 has 11 residues. CDR3 sequence: CASSNKNIQYF. CDR3 bases: TGTGCCAGCAGTAACAAAAACATTCAGTACTTC.

The rearrangement links TRBV7-9 to TRBJ2-2; D tentatively reads TRBD1 or TRBD2 (6 bases each). Trimming removed 11 bases at V and 4 bases at J, with 17 bases between. This CDR3 spans 14 amino acids. Germline values: CDR1 SEHNR, CDR2 FQNEAQ (reference sequence). CDR3 DNA sequence: TGTGCCGGAGACCGGGGGCAGGGCACCGGGGAGCTGTTTTTT. It translates to CAGDRGQGTGELFF.

This clone came up a few times. The chain links TRBV29-1 to TRBJ2-7, with D perhaps TRBD1 or TRBD2 (7 bases each). The CDR3 runs 15 residues. V lost 0 bases and J 5 bases, leaving 17 bases between the germline ends. Germline CDR1 reads SQVTM; CDR2 reads ANQGSEA. DNA of the CDR3: TGCAGCGTTGAAGAAGGCAGGGGGGGTTGGAACGAGCAGTACTTC. Residues: CSVEEGRGGWNEQYF.

The V gene is TRBV7-9, the J gene TRBJ2-7; no reliable D call. Trimming left V 5 bases short and J 0 bases short, with 14 bases between. The germline CDR1 and CDR2 sequences are SEHNR and FQNEAQ (reference sequence). The CDR3 is made up of 15 amino acids. DNA for the CDR3: TGTGCCAGCAGCCCCTTGGCAGCAGCCTCCTACGAGCAGTACTTC. Protein: CASSPLAAASYEQYF. The entire variable domain, with the rest obtained from reference TRBV7-9 and TRBJ2-7, is as follows: DTGVSQNPRHKITKRGQNVTFRCDPISEHNRLYWYRQTLGQGPEFLTYFQNEAQLEKSRLLSDRFSAERPKGSFSTLEIQRTEQGDSAMYLCASSPLAAASYEQYFGPGTRLTVT.

The V call is TRBV6-5, the J call TRBJ1-1, with TRBD1 as a possible D gene (5 bases). Germline V CDR1 and CDR2: MNHEY, SVGAGI. Trimming removed 3 bases from V and 6 bases from J, with 14 bases in between. The CDR3 totals 14 residues. The CDR3 sequence is CASSYWQGSPEAFF. DNA for the CDR3: TGTGCCAGCAGTTATTGGCAGGGCTCCCCTGAAGCTTTCTTT.

The chain carries TRBV2 and TRBJ2-1; 10 positions agree with TRBD2. The CDR3 contains 14 residues. Germline V gene data show CDR1 as SNHLY and CDR2 as FYNNEI. The V segment lost 5 bases and the J segment 5 bases; nucleotides outside the gene matches: 3. This CDR3 reads CASSQGLADNEQFF. DNA for the CDR3: TGTGCCAGCAGTCAAGGACTAGCGGACAATGAGCAGTTCTTC.

The chain links TRBV6-5 to TRBJ2-3; 10 positions agree with TRBD2. This CDR3 spans 15 amino acids. The ends lost 0 bases at V and 8 bases at J; junction bases unmatched: 5. Per the germline V gene, CDR1 is MNHEY and CDR2 is SVGAGI. The CDR3 region has the DNA TGTGCCAGCAGTTACTCTGTTAGCGGGGGGAGTACGCAGTATTTT. Its protein product is CASSYSVSGGSTQYF.

V is TRBV27 and J is TRBJ1-2, with 8 bases aligning to TRBD1. The CDR3 is 16 amino acids. Losses at the gene ends were 5 bases for V and 6 bases for J; bases not matched to a gene: 14. CDR1 is MNHEY and CDR2 is SMNVEV in the germline V gene (reference sequence). The CDR3 reads CASSPWTGTGGDGYTF. The CDR3 coding sequence is TGTGCCAGCAGTCCCTGGACAGGGACCGGAGGGGATGGCTACACCTTC.

The genes are TRBV2 and TRBJ2-1, with D perhaps TRBD2 (6 bases). Germline V lookup: CDR1 SNHLY, CDR2 FYNNEI. The V and J ends lost 7 bases and 1 base respectively, with 20 bases between them. There are 17 residues in the CDR3. CDR3 residues: CASIGVGGEGSYNEQFF. The CDR3 DNA reads as TGTGCCAGCATAGGGGTGGGCGGGGAAGGTTCCTACAATGAGCAGTTCTTC.

The chain couples TRBV5-1 to TRBJ2-5, with TRBD2 matching 8 bases. Germline trimming cut 1 base from V and 4 bases from J; bases unmatched to any gene: 6. CDR3 size: 15 residues. The germline CDR1 and CDR2 sequences are SGHRS and YFSETQ. CDR3 coding DNA: TGCGCCAGCAGCTTGAACGGGAGGGCGGGAGAGACCCAGTACTTC. Translation gives CASSLNGRAGETQYF.

This sequence joins TRBV5-4 and TRBJ2-1; 10 positions agree with TRBD2. V lost 1 base to trimming and J lost 5 bases; unmatched junction nucleotides: 6. The germline gives CDR1 SGHNT, CDR2 YYREEE (reference sequence). This CDR3 is 16 amino acids long. The DNA of the CDR3 is TGTGCCAGCAGCTTGCCCGGGACTAGCGTCAACAATGAGCAGTTCTTC. This translates into CASSLPGTSVNNEQFF.

This clone has only a few counts. The rearrangement joins TRBV7-2 to TRBJ2-7; TRBD2 is a possible D gene (6 bases). The CDR3 runs to 15 residues. The germline V and J ends were trimmed by 5 bases and 1 base, with 15 bases remaining between them. The germline V gene has CDR1 SGHTA and CDR2 FQGNSA. The chain's CDR3 is CASSTNRDSSYEQYF. The CDR3 DNA follows: TGTGCCAGCAGCACCAACCGGGACTCGTCCTACGAGCAGTACTTC.

The chain is built from TRBV29-1 and TRBJ2-7, with 8 bases aligning to TRBD2. From germline, CDR1 is SQVTM and CDR2 ANQGSEA. V shed 2 bases and J 3 bases; nucleotides not matched to a gene: 3. CDR3 length equals 13 residues. Here the CDR3 reads CSVETGGHYEQYF. CDR3 nucleotide sequence: TGCAGCGTTGAAACGGGGGGGCACTACGAGCAGTACTTC.

The chain couples TRBV7-8 to TRBJ1-5; no reliable D call. The V gene's germline CDR1 is SGHVS and CDR2 FQNEAQ. Trimming stripped 4 bases from V and 3 bases from J, with 13 bases between. This CDR3 spans 15 amino acids. Written as DNA, the CDR3 is TGTGCCAGCAGCTCGGTCAGAGGAGACAATCAGCCCCAGCATTTT. Protein sequence: CASSSVRGDNQPQHF.

This chain connects TRBV11-3 to TRBJ2-3, with 7 nucleotides matching TRBD1. The CDR3 covers 15 residues. Looked up from germline, CDR1 is SGHNT and CDR2 is YENEEA. Trimming took 2 bases from V and 3 from J; bases not matched to a gene: 5. The CDR3 sequence: CASSLTGEGTDTQYF. Here the CDR3 DNA reads TGTGCCAGCAGCTTAACAGGGGAAGGTACAGATACGCAGTATTTT. Filled out from reference TRBV11-3 and TRBJ2-3, the complete variable domain reads EAGVVQSPRYKIIEKKQPVAFWCNPISGHNTLYWYLQNLGQGPELLIRYENEEAVDDSQLPKDRFSAERLKGVDSTLKIQPAELGDSAVYLCASSLTGEGTDTQYFGPGTRLTVL.

V gene TRBV10-1 combines with J gene TRBJ2-1, with 13 positions matching TRBD2. The CDR3 runs to 17 residues. V was pared by 6 bases and J by 4 bases, with 9 bases of the junction left unmatched. Looked up from germline, CDR1 is WNHNN and CDR2 is SYGVQD (reference sequence). Written as DNA, the CDR3 is TGCGCCAGCAGCCCCCGGACTAGCGGGAGTTGGTACAATGAGCAGTTCTTC. This codes for CASSPRTSGSWYNEQFF.

This clone was detected only once. The CDR3 here is CASSLSGTGGGEQFF. In nucleotides, the CDR3 is TGCGCCAGCAGCCTCAGTGGAACAGGAGGCGGCGAGCAGTTCTTC. This chain uses TRBV4-1 with TRBJ2-1; the D gene could be TRBD1 or TRBD2 (5 bases each). This CDR3 is 15 amino acids long. CDR1 is MGHRA, CDR2 YSYEKL, per germline. Trimming pared 4 bases from V and 10 bases from J, leaving 20 bases between.

This chain links TRBV5-1 with TRBJ2-7, with a possible D match to TRBD2 (5 bases). There are 17 residues in the CDR3. V was shortened by 2 bases and J by 2 bases, with 20 bases between the two germline ends. The germline CDR1 and CDR2 sequences are SGHRS and YFSETQ. DNA for the CDR3: TGCGCCAGCAGCTTAACAACGAACCCGGGATCTCCCTACGAGCAGTACTTC. It encodes CASSLTTNPGSPYEQYF.

The chain recombines TRBV2 with TRBJ2-7, with D unclear. The ends were cut back, 6 bases at V and 6 bases at J, with 6 bases in the middle. The CDR3 loop spans 10 amino acids. Germline-derived CDR1 and CDR2 are SNHLY and FYNNEI. This CDR3 reads CASSVAEQYF. CDR3 bases: TGTGCCAGCAGCGTGGCCGAGCAGTACTTC.

The J gene is TRBJ2-1, the V gene TRBV29-1; D is undetermined. V shed 3 bases and J shed 5 bases, with 5 bases lying between them. The CDR3 consists of 11 residues. Germline V CDR1 and CDR2: SQVTM, ANQGSEA. The DNA of the CDR3 is TGCAGCGTTGAGTGGCACAATGAGCAGTTCTTC. It specifies CSVEWHNEQFF.

The V and J genes are TRBV7-2 and TRBJ1-1, with no clear D. Germline V gene lookup returns CDR1 SGHTA and CDR2 FQGNSA. Trimming took 2 bases from V and 0 from J, leaving 10 bases between them. CDR3 size: 15 residues. CDR3 residues: CASSLWVSMNTEAFF. Here the CDR3 DNA reads TGTGCCAGCAGCTTATGGGTCAGCATGAACACTGAAGCTTTCTTT.